One and the same sample provided the 28 T cell receptor beta chains below, sequenced in a study of blood T cell repertoires in COVID-19. The assay was immunoSEQ multiplex PCR, and TCRdb's table has in-frame clones only and misses some. The table lists 100,000 to 120,000 clones, around 80% of them singletons. The sample comprised peripheral blood. The source is a woman of 80 years or more with acute or convalescent COVID-19.

A few counts support this clone. The rearrangement links TRBV2 to TRBJ1-1; 7 bases align to TRBD1. In germline, CDR1 is SNHLY, CDR2 FYNNEI. This CDR3 contains 12 residues. V shed 6 bases, J shed 5 bases, and the junction held 3 bases outside the gene matches. CDR3 amino acids: CASSGQATEAFF. The CDR3 nucleotides are TGTGCCAGCAGCGGACAGGCGACTGAAGCTTTCTTT.

The chain recombines TRBV2 with TRBJ2-2, with D hard to call. The CDR3 loop spans 13 amino acids. Germline V CDR1 and CDR2: SNHLY, FYNNEI. V lost 2 bases and J lost 8, with 9 bases in between. The CDR3 spells CASSENVVGELFF. CDR3 DNA sequence: TGTGCCAGCAGTGAAAACGTAGTAGGGGAGCTGTTTTTT.

The gene calls are TRBV30 and TRBJ2-3; no definite D call. The CDR3 contains 12 residues. Trimming removed 5 bases from V and 3 bases from J, with 9 bases in between. From germline, CDR1 is GTSNPN and CDR2 SVGIG (reference sequence). CDR3 coding DNA: TGTGCCTGGTCAACTAATACAGATACGCAGTATTTT. It yields the protein CAWSTNTDTQYF.

This chain uses TRBV11-2 with TRBJ2-7; 7 positions agree with TRBD1. The CDR3 runs 18 residues. Per germline, CDR1 SGHAT and CDR2 FQNNGV. V was pared by 1 base and J by 1 base, with 13 bases of the junction left unmatched. CDR3 DNA sequence: TGTGCCAGCAGCTTAGTCCCAGCTCGACAGGGTCATTCCTACGAGCAGTACTTC. As protein: CASSLVPARQGHSYEQYF.

The genes are TRBV10-1 and TRBJ1-2, with D possibly TRBD1 on 6 matching bases. Trimming took 7 bases from V and 10 from J, leaving 13 bases between them. The CDR3 consists of 11 residues. The germline gives CDR1 WNHNN, CDR2 SYGVQD (reference sequence). CDR3 region: CASKLGHFYTF. In DNA form, the CDR3 reads TGCGCCAGCAAACTGGGACACTTCTACACCTTC.

The chain carries TRBV24-1 and TRBJ2-1, with no clear D. The CDR3 runs 14 residues. V lost 9 bases and J lost 5, with 16 bases in between. Germline-derived CDR1 and CDR2 are KGHDR and SFDVKD. In DNA form, the CDR3 reads TGTGCCACCCTTTCCGGTAGGAGAAACAATGAGCAGTTCTTC. Its translation is CATLSGRRNNEQFF.

The V and J genes are TRBV7-2 and TRBJ2-3; perhaps TRBD2 as D (5 bases). The V end lost 3 bases, the J end lost 9 bases, and 13 bases lay between the germline ends. Germline V gene data show CDR1 as SGHTA and CDR2 as FQGNSA. This CDR3 has 13 amino acids. In DNA form, the CDR3 reads TGTGCCAGCAGCTTCCGACGGGAAGAGACGCAGTATTTT. The encoded protein is CASSFRREETQYF.

V usage is TRBV9 and J usage is TRBJ1-1; no reliable D call. V lost 3 bases, J lost 0 bases, and 15 bases lay in between. The CDR3 length is 16 residues. Germline CDR1 SGDLS, CDR2 YYNGEE. For the CDR3, the DNA is TGTGCCAGCAGCGCCCAACCGACTCCCATGAACACTGAAGCTTTCTTT. Translation: CASSAQPTPMNTEAFF.

The genes are TRBV12-3 or TRBV12-4 and TRBJ2-5; D not certain. Trimming removed 6 bases at V and 5 bases at J, with 13 bases between. This CDR3 region has 13 residues. The chain's CDR3 is CASSPGSFETQYF. Here the CDR3 DNA reads TGTGCCAGCAGCCCCGGGTCCTTCGAGACCCAGTACTTC.

The chain links TRBV5-1 to TRBJ1-1, with 7 bases fitting TRBD1. Germline trimming cut 5 bases from V and 1 base from J; bases unmatched to any gene: 2. Germline CDR1 reads SGHRS; CDR2 reads YFSETQ. The CDR3 runs 13 residues. Here the CDR3 reads CASRTGENTEAFF. The CDR3, as DNA: TGCGCCAGCAGAACAGGGGAGAACACTGAAGCTTTCTTT.

The chain employs TRBV3-1 (or the pseudogene TRBV3-2) and TRBJ2-2; D ambiguous. Germline assignment: CDR1 LGHDT and CDR2 YNNKEL (reference sequence). This CDR3 has 16 residues. The V end lost 4 bases, the J end lost 3 bases, and 15 bases lay between the germline ends. The CDR3 bases are TGTGCCAGCAGCCGTAGCCTTTCCCCCCACACCGGGGAGCTGTTTTTT. Translation: CASSRSLSPHTGELFF.

CDR3 loop: CASGTVNYGYTF. CDR3 coding DNA: TGTGCCAGCGGGACAGTAAACTATGGCTACACCTTC. The V and J genes are TRBV19 and TRBJ1-2; TRBD1 agrees at 7 bases. CDR1 and CDR2 from the germline V gene are LNHDA and SQIVND (reference sequence). CDR3 length equals 12 residues. Trimming cost V 9 bases and J 2 bases; bases outside gene matches: 3.

The chain links TRBV29-1 to TRBJ1-1, with unresolved D. This CDR3 has 12 amino acids. Looked up from germline, CDR1 is SQVTM and CDR2 is ANQGSEA. Trimming took off 2 bases at V and 5 bases at J, with 9 bases between the two ends. The CDR3 coding sequence is TGCAGCGTTGAACGGGGAGGTACTGAAGCTTTCTTT. This encodes CSVERGGTEAFF.

The chain carries TRBV11-2 and TRBJ2-2, with 9 bases identical to TRBD1. The CDR3 runs 17 residues. Losses at the gene ends were 4 bases for V and 4 bases for J; bases not matched to a gene: 10. CDR1 SGHAT and CDR2 FQNNGV come from the germline V gene. Written as DNA, the CDR3 is TGTGCCAGCAGCTCCCGACCGGGACAGGGTTCCACCGGGGAGCTGTTTTTT. It translates to CASSSRPGQGSTGELFF.

This clone was detected only once. The rearrangement uses TRBV10-1 and TRBJ2-3, with D perhaps matching TRBD1 (6 bases). V gave up 5 bases and J gave up 2 bases, with 17 bases separating them. Germline V gene data show CDR1 as WNHNN and CDR2 as SYGVQD (reference sequence). This CDR3 comprises 16 residues. CDR3 sequence (DNA): TGCGCCAGCAGTCCCGAGTTGGGGGCGCACACAGATACGCAGTATTTT. Its protein is CASSPELGAHTDTQYF.

The gene calls are TRBV19 and TRBJ1-4, with 7 bases aligning to TRBD1. This CDR3 is built from 14 residues. The V gene's germline CDR1 is LNHDA and CDR2 SQIVND (reference sequence). With V trimmed by 6 bases and J by 4 bases, 5 bases remained unmatched. The CDR3 region is CASRTGTDNEKLFF. In DNA, the CDR3 is TGTGCCAGTAGGACCGGGACAGATAATGAAAAACTGTTTTTT.

The chain has TRBV6-1 and TRBJ1-2; 9 bases align to TRBD1. The trim removed 2 bases at V and 6 bases at J, leaving 22 bases unmatched. From germline, CDR1 is MNHNS and CDR2 SASEGT. The CDR3 extends over 20 amino acids. CDR3 residues: CASSEYISQIPDRGSDGYTF. The CDR3, as DNA: TGTGCCAGCAGTGAATATATTAGCCAAATTCCGGACAGGGGATCGGATGGCTACACCTTC.

V and J are TRBV6-5 and TRBJ1-2, with 9 bases aligning to TRBD1. The CDR3 covers 13 residues. The V segment lost 5 bases and the J segment 8 bases; nucleotides outside the gene matches: 6. The germline gives CDR1 MNHEY, CDR2 SVGAGI. The CDR3 DNA is TGTGCCAGCAGTCGGGGACAGGGCCGGGGCTACACCTTC. Translated, it gives CASSRGQGRGYTF.

The J gene is TRBJ1-1, the V gene TRBV9, with 10 bases matching TRBD1. Germline V CDR1 and CDR2: SGDLS, YYNGEE. V trimming: 0 bases; J trimming: 5 bases; junction bases outside the gene matches: 1. The CDR3 has 14 residues. CDR3 in amino acids: CASSVGTGGTEAFF. The CDR3 DNA reads TGTGCCAGCAGCGTAGGGACAGGGGGAACTGAAGCTTTCTTT.

This clone was recorded many times. The chain joins TRBV6-5 to TRBJ2-1; TRBD1 matches 12 bases. The junction had 2 bases not matched to a gene; V was cut back by 4 bases and J by 13 bases. The CDR3 extends over 12 amino acids. Germline V lookup: CDR1 MNHEY, CDR2 SVGAGI. DNA for the CDR3: TGTGCCAGCAGTTGGGACAGGGGGCGTCAGTTCTTC. It encodes CASSWDRGRQFF.

V gene TRBV28 combines with J gene TRBJ2-7; 8 bases align to TRBD1. Trimming removed 6 bases from V and 3 bases from J; junction bases left unmatched: 7. The CDR3 is 14 residues long. Looked up from germline, CDR1 is MDHEN and CDR2 is SYDVKM. The CDR3 DNA follows: TGTGCCAGCAGCCTACAGGGGGGCAACTACGAGCAGTACTTC. Translating it yields CASSLQGGNYEQYF.

This rearrangement joins TRBV25-1 to TRBJ2-5, with D unresolved. V gave up 1 base and J gave up 7 bases, with 7 bases separating them. The V gene's germline CDR1 is MGHDK and CDR2 SYGVNS. CDR3 length: 12 amino acids. DNA of the CDR3: TGTGCCAGCAGTGAATTCGAGTGGACCCAGTACTTC. Protein product: CASSEFEWTQYF.

This chain connects TRBV19 to TRBJ2-1; D remains ambiguous. The length of the CDR3 is 14 residues. Deletions cut 1 base from V and 5 bases from J, with 9 bases between. Germline V gene data show CDR1 as LNHDA and CDR2 as SQIVND (reference sequence). The CDR3 nucleotides are TGTGCCAGTAGTATAGTGAGCGTCGACAATGAGCAGTTCTTC. This encodes CASSIVSVDNEQFF.

V gene TRBV9 combines with J gene TRBJ2-7, with 7 bases fitting TRBD1. Looked up from germline, CDR1 is SGDLS and CDR2 is YYNGEE. Trimming cost V 3 bases and J 4 bases; bases outside gene matches: 7. The CDR3 sequence is 14 residues long. The CDR3 sequence is CASSAANRGYEQYF. CDR3 sequence (DNA): TGTGCCAGCAGCGCCGCCAACAGGGGTTACGAGCAGTACTTC. The whole variable domain, remainder taken from reference TRBV9 and TRBJ2-7, is DSGVTQTPKHLITATGQRVTLRCSPRSGDLSVYWYQQSLDQGLQFLIQYYNGEERAKGNILERFSAQQFPDLHSELNLSSLELGDSALYFCASSAANRGYEQYFGPGTRLTVT.

The V gene is TRBV4-1, the J gene TRBJ1-2; 9 bases are shared with TRBD1. V gave up 4 bases and J gave up 6 bases; unmatched junction bases: 9. The V gene's germline CDR1 is MGHRA and CDR2 YSYEKL. The CDR3 runs 15 residues. For the CDR3, the DNA is TGCGCCAGCAGCCTACTGACAGGGGGGGGAAATGGCTACACCTTC. Protein sequence: CASSLLTGGGNGYTF.

The V gene is TRBV5-4, the J gene TRBJ2-3; TRBD1 aligns across 11 bases. After removal of 2 bases from V and 3 bases from J, the junction contained 2 bases not matched to a gene. The CDR3 sequence is 15 residues long. Germline assignment: CDR1 SGHNT and CDR2 YYREEE (reference sequence). CDR3 nucleotides: TGTGCCAGCAGCTTCGGGGACAGGGGGACAGATACGCAGTATTTT. This gives the protein CASSFGDRGTDTQYF. Together with reference TRBV5-4 and TRBJ2-3, the CDR3 gives the full variable domain: ETGVTQSPTHLIKTRGQQVTLRCSSQSGHNTVSWYQQALGQGPQFIFQYYREEENGRGNFPPRFSGLQFPNYSSELNVNALELDDSALYLCASSFGDRGTDTQYFGPGTRLTVL.

The J gene is TRBJ1-1, the V gene TRBV28; D is undetermined. The CDR3 runs 13 residues. Trimming stripped 2 bases from V and 1 base from J, with 5 bases between. Per germline, CDR1 MDHEN and CDR2 SYDVKM. The CDR3 DNA reads TGTGCCAGCAGTTTAACCGGGAACACTGAAGCTTTCTTT. This encodes CASSLTGNTEAFF.

The V call is TRBV19, the J call TRBJ1-1, with 8 bases lining up with TRBD1. J lost 11 bases, V lost 9 bases, and 17 bases had no gene match. This CDR3 has 14 residues. Germline assignment: CDR1 LNHDA and CDR2 SQIVND (reference sequence). The CDR3, as DNA: TGTGCCAGCAACCCCCACCTACAGGGGGGGTGGGCTTTCTTT. It encodes CASNPHLQGGWAFF.